This is a list of T cell receptor beta chains from one sample in a study of blood T cell repertoires in COVID-19. Libraries were prepared by immunoSEQ multiplex PCR; TCRdb keeps only in-frame clonotypes and omits some of them. The data hold fewer than 300,000 clones, with just over 90% observed a single time. Specimen: peripheral blood. All receptors come from a woman aged 30 to 39 with COVID-19, enrolled during active disease. CDR3s include the opening cysteine and the closing phenylalanine or tryptophan. Fields, in order: V gene, D gene, clone size, J gene, CDR3 protein, CDR3 DNA. The D gene is left open where the match is weak. Expanded clones get a size class; other rows say once, few or many, or leave the size out.

V gene: TRBV2
D gene: TRBD2
clone size: -
J gene: TRBJ2-3
CDR3 protein: CASTSRGRAGEDTQYF
CDR3 DNA: TGTGCCAGCACTTCCCGGGGGAGGGCCGGGGAAGATACGCAGTATTTT

V gene: TRBV9
D gene: TRBD2
clone size: -
J gene: TRBJ2-1
CDR3 protein: CASSVALASGRIRDEQFF
CDR3 DNA: TGTGCCAGCAGCGTAGCTTTGGCTAGCGGGAGAATTAGAGATGAGCAGTTCTTC

V gene: TRBV5-1
D gene: TRBD2
clone size: -
J gene: TRBJ2-2
CDR3 protein: CASSFTSGMNGELFF
CDR3 DNA: TGCGCCAGCAGCTTCACTAGCGGGATGAACGGGGAGCTGTTTTTT

V gene: TRBV5-8
D gene: -
clone size: -
J gene: TRBJ1-5
CDR3 protein: CASSLDRYQPQHF
CDR3 DNA: TGTGCCAGCAGCTTGGACAGATATCAGCCCCAGCATTTT

V gene: TRBV15
D gene: TRBD2
clone size: -
J gene: TRBJ2-1
CDR3 protein: CATSRGTSGSYNEQFF
CDR3 DNA: TGTGCCACCAGCAGAGGGACTAGCGGCTCCTACAATGAGCAGTTCTTC

V gene: TRBV6-6
D gene: -
clone size: -
J gene: TRBJ1-1
CDR3 protein: CASSQTLQRAFF
CDR3 DNA: TGTGCCAGCAGTCAAACCTTACAGAGAGCTTTCTTT

V gene: TRBV9
D gene: -
clone size: once
J gene: TRBJ1-1
CDR3 protein: CASSVSPLNTEAFF
CDR3 DNA: TGTGCCAGCAGCGTATCTCCTCTTAACACTGAAGCTTTCTTT

V gene: TRBV6-5
D gene: TRBD2
clone size: -
J gene: TRBJ2-7
CDR3 protein: CASNPGGTNPYEQYF
CDR3 DNA: TGTGCCAGCAACCCCGGGGGGACGAATCCCTACGAGCAGTACTTC

V gene: TRBV14
D gene: -
clone size: -
J gene: TRBJ2-1
CDR3 protein: CASSQDDNEQFF
CDR3 DNA: TGTGCCAGCAGCCAAGACGACAATGAGCAGTTCTTC

V gene: TRBV5-1
D gene: TRBD2
clone size: -
J gene: TRBJ2-1
CDR3 protein: CASSLGRLAGPGGNEQFF
CDR3 DNA: TGCGCCAGCAGCTTGGGCCGACTAGCGGGACCGGGGGGCAATGAGCAGTTCTTC

V gene: TRBV25-1
D gene: TRBD2
clone size: -
J gene: TRBJ2-1
CDR3 protein: CASSEAGEIYNEQFF
CDR3 DNA: TGTGCCAGCAGTGAAGCGGGAGAGATTTACAATGAGCAGTTCTTC

V gene: TRBV4-1
D gene: -
clone size: -
J gene: TRBJ1-5
CDR3 protein: CASSHRGQPQHF
CDR3 DNA: TGCGCCAGCAGCCACAGGGGTCAGCCCCAGCATTTT

V gene: TRBV20-1
D gene: -
clone size: -
J gene: TRBJ1-2
CDR3 protein: CSASRQDSYGYTF
CDR3 DNA: TGCAGTGCTAGTAGACAGGACTCCTATGGCTACACCTTC

V gene: TRBV5-1
D gene: -
clone size: -
J gene: TRBJ2-7
CDR3 protein: CASSLGLKYEQYF
CDR3 DNA: TGCGCCAGCAGCTTGGGTTTAAAATACGAGCAGTACTTC

V gene: TRBV12-5
D gene: -
clone size: -
J gene: TRBJ1-1
CDR3 protein: CASGPGGGGAFF
CDR3 DNA: TGTGCTAGTGGGCCTGGGGGAGGAGGAGCTTTCTTT

V gene: TRBV7-8
D gene: -
clone size: -
J gene: TRBJ1-2
CDR3 protein: CASSLWTAGLNGYTF
CDR3 DNA: TGTGCCAGCAGCTTATGGACGGCGGGTCTAAATGGCTACACCTTC

V gene: TRBV10-2
D gene: -
clone size: -
J gene: TRBJ2-5
CDR3 protein: CASSESVSVRGETQYF
CDR3 DNA: TGCGCCAGCAGTGAGTCTGTGTCGGTTAGAGGGGAGACCCAGTACTTC

V gene: TRBV6-6
D gene: TRBD1
clone size: -
J gene: TRBJ1-3
CDR3 protein: CASSRDRGQATGNTIYF
CDR3 DNA: TGTGCCAGCAGTCGGGACAGGGGGCAAGCTACTGGAAACACCATATATTTT

V gene: TRBV5-5
D gene: TRBD1
clone size: -
J gene: TRBJ1-1
CDR3 protein: CASSLGTGGKVTEAFF
CDR3 DNA: TGTGCCAGCAGCTTGGGTACAGGGGGCAAGGTAACTGAAGCTTTCTTT

V gene: TRBV28
D gene: TRBD1
clone size: -
J gene: TRBJ1-4
CDR3 protein: CASSPGTGALNEKLFF
CDR3 DNA: TGTGCCAGCAGTCCCGGGACAGGGGCCCTTAATGAAAAACTGTTTTTT

V gene: TRBV27
D gene: -
clone size: -
J gene: TRBJ2-7
CDR3 protein: CASSSPGLSSYEQYF
CDR3 DNA: TGTGCCAGCAGTTCCCCGGGACTCAGCTCCTACGAGCAGTACTTC

V gene: TRBV3-1/TRBV3-2
D gene: TRBD2
clone size: -
J gene: TRBJ2-5
CDR3 protein: CASSLGTSGRRETQYF
CDR3 DNA: TGTGCCAGCAGCTTGGGGACTAGCGGGAGAAGAGAGACCCAGTACTTC

V gene: TRBV7-9
D gene: -
clone size: -
J gene: TRBJ1-1
CDR3 protein: CASSLVGGVNTEAFF
CDR3 DNA: TGTGCCAGCAGCTTAGTAGGAGGGGTGAACACTGAAGCTTTCTTT

V gene: TRBV2
D gene: -
clone size: -
J gene: TRBJ1-2
CDR3 protein: CASSPTSWGRDYGYTF
CDR3 DNA: TGTGCCAGCAGCCCAACATCCTGGGGGCGGGACTATGGCTACACCTTC

V gene: TRBV10-3
D gene: TRBD1
clone size: -
J gene: TRBJ1-1
CDR3 protein: CAISADRENTEAFF
CDR3 DNA: TGTGCCATCAGTGCGGACAGGGAGAACACTGAAGCTTTCTTT

V gene: TRBV2
D gene: -
clone size: -
J gene: TRBJ2-7
CDR3 protein: CASRDSFYEQYF
CDR3 DNA: TGTGCCAGCAGGGACAGCTTTTACGAGCAGTACTTC

V gene: TRBV9
D gene: TRBD2
clone size: -
J gene: TRBJ2-1
CDR3 protein: CASSVLAGLYNEQFF
CDR3 DNA: TGTGCCAGCAGCGTACTAGCGGGGCTTTACAATGAGCAGTTCTTC

V gene: TRBV12-5
D gene: -
clone size: -
J gene: TRBJ2-1
CDR3 protein: CASGLGPQVYNEQFF
CDR3 DNA: TGTGCTAGTGGTTTAGGCCCTCAGGTTTACAATGAGCAGTTCTTC

V gene: TRBV14
D gene: -
clone size: -
J gene: TRBJ1-5
CDR3 protein: CASSQAGGNQPQHF
CDR3 DNA: TGTGCCAGCAGCCAAGCAGGGGGCAATCAGCCCCAGCATTTT

V gene: TRBV19
D gene: -
clone size: -
J gene: TRBJ2-7
CDR3 protein: CASSIGSSYEQYF
CDR3 DNA: TGTGCCAGTAGTATTGGGAGCTCCTACGAGCAGTACTTC

V gene: TRBV19
D gene: TRBD1
clone size: once
J gene: TRBJ2-7
CDR3 protein: CASSTTGVNEQYF
CDR3 DNA: TGTGCCAGTAGCACGACAGGGGTCAACGAGCAGTACTTC